The subject of this entry is one T cell receptor (beta chain). The sample comes from a study of T cells in Graves' hyperthyroidism and ophthalmopathy. Diagnostic assessment was based on clinical symptoms, serum thyroxine and TRAb, thyroid ultrasound and orbital computed tomography. RNA transcripts served as the template for amplifying TCR beta CDR3 regions. An initial round of RT-PCR targeting the TCR CDR3 relied on the HTBI primer set. TCRdb redid the calling of the multiplex PCR reads with MiXCR, one entry per CDR3 protein. The sample has approximately 690,000 distinct CDR3 sequences, about 14% seen once. This CDR3 has 19 amino acids. The germline CDR1 and CDR2 sequences are LGHDT and YNNKEL (reference sequence). The V segment lost 2 bases and the J segment 8 bases; nucleotides outside the gene matches: 19.

This receptor was obtained from a woman between 45 and 65 years old with Graves' ophthalmopathy. Sequencing used blood. This chain links TRBV3-1 with TRBJ2-3; 10 nucleotides agree with TRBD2. The CDR3 sequence: CASSQKGGLALIFRGTQYF. The CDR3 nucleotides read TGTGCCAGCAGCCAAAAAGGGGGACTAGCGCTGATTTTCAGGGGTACGCAGTATTTT.